This entry lists 14 T cell receptor beta chains sequenced from one sample in a study of identical twins. TCRdb called the 5' RACE reads again in MiXCR, with one record for every CDR3 protein. The sample contains about 490,000 distinct CDR3 sequences, approximately 16% of which appear only once. These same data were also listed under a study on yellow fever vaccine responses in identical twins.

Sequenced: CD4+ T cells sorted from blood. The receptors shown here come from a woman younger than 30 in good health.

This sequence joins TRBV20-1 and TRBJ2-2, with 11 bases that match TRBD2. Trimming at V came to 2 bases and at J to 6 bases, leaving 5 bases not matched to a gene. Germline CDR1 reads DFQATT; CDR2 reads SNEGSKA (reference sequence). This CDR3 has 15 residues. This CDR3 reads CSARIAGGPSGELFF. The CDR3 nucleotides are TGCAGTGCTAGAATAGCGGGAGGGCCCTCCGGGGAGCTGTTTTTT.

This clonotype was found a few times. This rearrangement joins TRBV20-1 to TRBJ2-7; maybe TRBD1 (6 bases). V dropped 2 bases and J dropped 1 base, with 9 bases sitting between them. Germline loops: CDR1 DFQATT, CDR2 SNEGSKA (reference sequence). This CDR3 spans 13 amino acids. CDR3: CSARRTASYEQYV. The CDR3 DNA sequence: TGCAGTGCTAGACGGACAGCTTCCTACGAGCAGTACGTC.

This clonotype was counted between two and nine times. The chain combines TRBV7-8 with TRBJ2-1; TRBD2 is a possible D gene (6 bases). Germline V gene lookup returns CDR1 SGHVS and CDR2 FQNEAQ. Trimming left V 4 bases short and J 7 bases short, with 14 bases between. The CDR3 runs to 14 residues. In nucleotides, the CDR3 is TGTGCCAGCAGCTCCCGGGACTGGCAGAATGAGCAGTTCTTC. Translation: CASSSRDWQNEQFF.

V gene TRBV3-1 combines with J gene TRBJ1-6; D remains ambiguous. The V and J ends lost 1 base and 8 bases respectively, with 15 bases between them. The germline CDR1 and CDR2 sequences are LGHDT and YNNKEL (reference sequence). The CDR3 has 16 residues. The CDR3 here is CASSQGTGRSYSPLHF. In nucleotides, the CDR3 is TGTGCCAGCAGCCAAGGGACCGGGAGGTCTTATTCACCCCTCCACTTT.

This clonotype has a handful of counts. The CDR3 nucleotides read TGTGCCAGCAGTCCGGGACAGGGGGCTGGCAATCAGCCCCAGCATTTT. As protein: CASSPGQGAGNQPQHF. V is TRBV27 and J is TRBJ1-5; 12 nucleotides agree with TRBD1. Per germline, CDR1 MNHEY and CDR2 SMNVEV (reference sequence). V was pared by 5 bases and J by 2 bases, with 4 bases of the junction left unmatched. The CDR3 has 16 residues.

This chain joins TRBV18 and TRBJ1-2, with 7 bases lining up with TRBD1. Germline CDR1 and CDR2: KGHSH and LQKENI. The CDR3 covers 14 residues. The ends lost 2 bases at V and 7 bases at J; junction bases unmatched: 7. For the CDR3, the DNA is TGTGCCAGCTCACCAGACAGGGCCACGCGTGGCTACACCTTC. Translation gives CASSPDRATRGYTF.

This clonotype came up a few times. The chain couples TRBV9 to TRBJ2-7; D may be TRBD1 (7 bases). Germline V lookup: CDR1 SGDLS, CDR2 YYNGEE. The CDR3 totals 16 residues. V lost 0 bases and J 0 bases, leaving 13 bases between the germline ends. The chain's CDR3 is CASSVGGTASSYEQYF. The DNA of the CDR3 is TGTGCCAGCAGCGTAGGCGGGACAGCCAGCTCCTACGAGCAGTACTTC.

The rearrangement joins TRBV7-9 to TRBJ2-7, with no clear D. V lost 3 bases, J lost 2 bases, and 17 bases lay in between. Per the germline V gene, CDR1 is SEHNR and CDR2 is FQNEAQ (reference sequence). The CDR3 is made up of 16 amino acids. DNA of the CDR3: TGTGCCAGCAGCTTGTCTGATTCGTATGCTACCTACGAGCAGTACTTC. This sequence encodes CASSLSDSYATYEQYF.

The genes are TRBV25-1 and TRBJ2-5, with 9 bases that match TRBD2. The CDR3 runs to 17 residues. The junction had 15 bases not matched to a gene; V was cut back by 6 bases and J by 4 bases. Germline V lookup: CDR1 MGHDK, CDR2 SYGVNS. In DNA, the CDR3 is TGTGCCAGCAGGCCCGGGCTTCTAGCGGGGCCGGGAGAGACCCAGTACTTC. Protein: CASRPGLLAGPGETQYF.

The chain joins TRBV5-5 to TRBJ2-1, with TRBD1 matching 8 bases. J was trimmed by 4 bases and V by 4 bases; bases with no gene match: 7. CDR1 is SGHKS, CDR2 YYEKEE, per germline (reference sequence). The CDR3 totals 15 residues. Written as DNA, the CDR3 is TGTGCCAGCAGCCGAGGGACAGGAATTTACAATGAGCAGTTCTTC. Translated, it gives CASSRGTGIYNEQFF.

In this sample, this clonotype turned up many times. At one end, the junction sequence differs from germline, possibly due to a read error. This sequence joins TRBV7-2 and TRBJ2-3; no clear D gene. Germline CDR1 and CDR2: SGHTA and FQGNSA. The CDR3 has 12 amino acids. CDR3 sequence reads: CASSLLADTQYF. CDR3 in DNA: TGCGCCAGCAGCTTGCTGGCAGATACGCAGTATTTT.

This clonotype was counted only a few times. This sequence joins TRBV25-1 and TRBJ1-1, with D maybe TRBD1 (5 bases). Per the germline V gene, CDR1 is MGHDK and CDR2 is SYGVNS. V lost 4 bases and J lost 7, with 19 bases in between. The CDR3 extends over 15 amino acids. CDR3 in amino acids: CASSGTDKNAREAFF. CDR3 coding DNA: TGTGCCAGCAGTGGGACGGACAAGAATGCTCGTGAAGCTTTCTTT.

Many counts were recorded for this clonotype. The rearrangement links TRBV20-1 to TRBJ2-1; TRBD2 is a possible D gene (5 bases). The length of the CDR3 is 12 residues. V dropped 3 bases and J dropped 2 bases, with 5 bases sitting between them. Per the germline V gene, CDR1 is DFQATT and CDR2 is SNEGSKA (reference sequence). The CDR3, as DNA: TGCAGTGCTAGCGGGACCTACAATGAGCAGTTCTTC. Translating it yields CSASGTYNEQFF.

The V call is TRBV10-3, the J call TRBJ2-1, with 7 positions matching TRBD2. The trim removed 5 bases at V and 2 bases at J, leaving 3 bases unmatched. This CDR3 is built from 14 residues. Germline V gene sequence: CDR1 ENHRY, CDR2 SYGVKD. The DNA for the CDR3 is TGTGCCATCAGTCCGGGGGGACCCTACAATGAGCAGTTCTTC. Translating gives CAISPGGPYNEQFF.